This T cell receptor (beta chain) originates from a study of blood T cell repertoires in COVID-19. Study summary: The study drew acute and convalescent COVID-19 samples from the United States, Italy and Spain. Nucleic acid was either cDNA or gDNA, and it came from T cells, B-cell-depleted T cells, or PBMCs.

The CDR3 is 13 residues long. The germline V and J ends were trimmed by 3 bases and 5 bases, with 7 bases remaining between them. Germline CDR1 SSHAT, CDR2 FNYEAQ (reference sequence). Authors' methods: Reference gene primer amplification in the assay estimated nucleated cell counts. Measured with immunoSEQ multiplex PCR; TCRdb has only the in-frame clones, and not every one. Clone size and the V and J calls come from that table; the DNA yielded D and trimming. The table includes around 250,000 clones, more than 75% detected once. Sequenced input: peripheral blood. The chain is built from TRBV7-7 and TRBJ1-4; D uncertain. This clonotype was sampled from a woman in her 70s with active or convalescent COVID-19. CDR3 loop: CASSLGLNEKLFF. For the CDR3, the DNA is TGTGCCAGCAGCTTGGGCCTGAATGAAAAACTGTTTTTT.